This T cell receptor beta chain was identified during a study of OX40 agonist ivuxolimab in advanced cancers. Study-level background: The drug used for patients, ivuxolimab, was an agonistic anti-OX40 (CD134) antibody. Partial responses, seen in three patients, involved one hepatocellular carcinoma and two cutaneous melanomas. Study results and limitations: The work left the antigen specificity of expanded peripheral T cells undetermined. CD8+ T cells showed, on average, more clonal expansion than CD4+ cells.

Concerning this clone: What it recognizes is unknown.

Profiled with immunoSEQ multiplex PCR; TCRdb holds only in-frame clones, not every one. The table lists around 100,000 clones, under 95% of them singletons. CDR1 and CDR2 from the germline V gene are KGHSH and LQKENI. The V gene end was trimmed by 3 bases and the J gene end by 9 bases; junction bases not matched to a gene: 13. CDR3 length: 16 residues. The sequence was obtained from an adult with an advanced solid tumor such as melanoma, head and neck, liver or kidney cancer. This sample comprised CD4+ or CD8+ T cells sorted from blood, obtained in a trial of the OX40 agonist ivuxolimab. The chain combines TRBV18 with TRBJ2-1; 8 bases fit TRBD2. The CDR3 bases are TGTGCCAGCTCACCCTTTAGCGGGGTTGAGACCGCTGAGCAGTTCTTC. Its protein is CASSPFSGVETAEQFF. The full variable domain, completed using reference TRBV18 and TRBJ2-1, is NAGVMQNPRHLVRRRGQEARLRCSPMKGHSHVYWYRQLPEEGLKFMVYLQKENIIDESGMPKERFSAEFPKEGPSILRIQQVVRGDSAAYFCASSPFSGVETAEQFFGPGTRLTVL.